These 15 T cell receptor beta chains were sequenced from one sample in a study of CD8 T cells in ankylosing spondylitis. One entry per CDR3 protein, called by TCRdb with MiXCR from the 5' RACE reads. The sample contains around 250,000 distinct CDR3 sequences, about 11% of which appear only once. The sample comprised blood, either unsorted or a sorted T cell fraction (not recorded which). Receptor source: a male donor with ankylosing spondylitis or in good health (not recorded which).

This clonotype was observed at least ten times. The gene calls are TRBV5-1 and TRBJ2-7, with D maybe TRBD2 (6 bases). The V gene lost 3 bases and the J gene lost 2 bases, with 9 bases spanning the gap. The CDR3 length is 13 residues. Germline-derived CDR1 and CDR2 are SGHRS and YFSETQ. In DNA form, the CDR3 reads TGCGCCAGCAGCTCGGGACTTCCCTACGAGCAGTACTTC. It is translated as CASSSGLPYEQYF.

Many counts were recorded for this clonotype. This rearrangement joins TRBV13 to TRBJ2-3, with 8 bases aligning to TRBD2. V was pared by 5 bases and J by 7 bases, with 11 bases of the junction left unmatched. CDR3 length: 15 residues. CDR1 is PRHDT and CDR2 is FYEKMQ in the germline V gene (reference sequence). The CDR3 region has the DNA TGTGCCAGCAGCCGAGTTCTAGCGGGTTATAATACGCAGTATTTT. It specifies CASSRVLAGYNTQYF.

This chain uses TRBV19 with TRBJ2-7, with a weak D call TRBD1 (6 bases). V was cut by 5 bases and J by 2 bases, with 13 bases left in between. CDR3 length equals 14 residues. Germline V gene lookup returns CDR1 LNHDA and CDR2 SQIVND (reference sequence). The chain's CDR3 is CASSLRDNPYEQYF. In DNA, the CDR3 is TGTGCCAGTAGTCTCAGGGACAACCCCTACGAGCAGTACTTC.

This clonotype was counted only a few times. This rearrangement joins TRBV5-1 to TRBJ2-3, with D possibly being TRBD2 (6 bases). This CDR3 has 14 residues. Between the trimmed V and J ends, which lost 4 bases and 4 bases, there was a span of 13 bases. CDR1 is SGHRS and CDR2 is YFSETQ in the germline V gene. The CDR3 loop reads CASSLLGGPDTQYF. The CDR3 DNA reads TGCGCCAGCAGCCTCCTGGGGGGTCCAGATACGCAGTATTTT.

This clonotype showed up just a few times. The chain is built from TRBV9 and TRBJ2-3; 8 positions agree with TRBD2. CDR3 length: 16 amino acids. Germline trimming cut 3 bases from V and 6 bases from J; bases unmatched to any gene: 12. Germline assignment: CDR1 SGDLS and CDR2 YYNGEE. The CDR3 here is CASSARAGELEDTQYF. CDR3 nucleotide sequence: TGTGCCAGCAGCGCGAGAGCGGGGGAGTTGGAGGATACGCAGTATTTT. Together with reference TRBV9 and TRBJ2-3, the CDR3 gives the full variable domain: DSGVTQTPKHLITATGQRVTLRCSPRSGDLSVYWYQQSLDQGLQFLIQYYNGEERAKGNILERFSAQQFPDLHSELNLSSLELGDSALYFCASSARAGELEDTQYFGPGTRLTVL.

The V and J genes are TRBV10-3 and TRBJ2-1, with 7 bases fitting TRBD2. With 4 bases clipped from V and 0 bases from J, the junction kept 12 bases outside the gene matches. CDR3 length: 18 amino acids. Germline assignment: CDR1 ENHRY and CDR2 SYGVKD. In DNA form, the CDR3 reads TGTGCCATCAGTGGGACTAGAGGGTTCGGTTCCTCCTACAATGAGCAGTTCTTC. Amino acid sequence: CAISGTRGFGSSYNEQFF.

The rearrangement joins TRBV10-3 to TRBJ2-6; D may be TRBD1 (5 bases). Trimming took off 3 bases at V and 3 bases at J, with 15 bases between the two ends. This CDR3 region has 17 residues. Germline CDR1 ENHRY, CDR2 SYGVKD. DNA for the CDR3: TGTGCCATCAGTGATCAAGGGGCTAATCATGGGGCCAACGTCCTGACTTTC. Translation: CAISDQGANHGANVLTF.

There are many counts of this clonotype. The gene calls are TRBV20-1 and TRBJ2-3; D may be TRBD2 (5 bases). CDR1 DFQATT and CDR2 SNEGSKA come from the germline V gene (reference sequence). The CDR3 sequence is 13 residues long. Trimming cost V 1 base and J 5 bases, with 10 bases left between them. CDR3 bases: TGCAGTGCTAGAGCGGGGTCGAGAGATACGCAGTATTTT. Residues: CSARAGSRDTQYF.

Many counts were recorded for this clonotype. This chain joins TRBV20-1 and TRBJ1-1; unclear D gene. The length of the CDR3 is 11 residues. The germline V gene encodes CDR1 DFQATT and CDR2 SNEGSKA (reference sequence). The V and J ends lost 5 bases and 5 bases respectively, with 9 bases between them. The CDR3 region has the DNA TGCAGTGCTTGGAGGTGGACTGAAGCTTTCTTT. Protein product: CSAWRWTEAFF.

This clonotype was recorded many times. V and J are TRBV29-1 and TRBJ1-1, with 9 positions matching TRBD1. V lost 5 bases, J lost 0 bases, and 7 bases stayed unmatched. This CDR3 is built from 15 residues. Germline loops: CDR1 SQVTM, CDR2 ANQGSEA. The CDR3 coding sequence is TGCAGCGTTTGGGACAGGGTCCCCCTGAACACTGAAGCTTTCTTT. It is translated as CSVWDRVPLNTEAFF.

This clonotype was counted between two and nine times. A read error is possible here, since a much larger clone lies one base away. The V gene is TRBV12-3 or TRBV12-4, the J gene TRBJ1-1; D is unresolved. Trimming stripped 4 bases from V and 3 bases from J, with 3 bases between. The CDR3 covers 11 residues. The CDR3 bases are TGTGCCAGCAGTTGGGACACTGAAGCTTTCTTT. It specifies CASSWDTEAFF.

The chain links TRBV7-9 to TRBJ1-6; 11 bases are a match to TRBD1. Trimming took 10 bases from V and 8 from J; bases not matched to a gene: 13. Germline CDR1 SEHNR, CDR2 FQNEAQ (reference sequence). This CDR3 region has 16 residues. CDR3 sequence reads: CAITSWGDRGYSPLHF. The CDR3 nucleotides read TGTGCCATCACATCCTGGGGGGACAGGGGGTATTCACCCCTCCACTTT.

This clonotype was seen more than once but under ten times. The chain links TRBV6-6 to TRBJ1-2, with D perhaps matching TRBD1 (5 bases). The germline V and J ends were trimmed by 5 bases and 8 bases, with 12 bases remaining between them. The CDR3 is made up of 12 amino acids. Germline assignment: CDR1 MNHNY and CDR2 SVGAGI (reference sequence). For the CDR3, the DNA is TGTGCCAGCAGTCCAGGGATTGGGGGCTACACCTTC. Protein sequence: CASSPGIGGYTF.

The table lists this clonotype with many counts. This chain links TRBV5-1 with TRBJ2-3; 10 nucleotides agree with TRBD2. V dropped 3 bases and J dropped 2; count of bases not matched to a gene: 9. The CDR3 extends over 17 amino acids. Germline assignment: CDR1 SGHRS and CDR2 YFSETQ. CDR3 sequence: CASSSLAGALNTDTQYF. The CDR3 DNA reads TGCGCCAGCAGCTCCCTAGCGGGGGCCCTCAACACAGATACGCAGTATTTT.

This clonotype has ten or more counts. This chain connects TRBV12-3 or TRBV12-4 to TRBJ2-5; D might be TRBD1 (5 bases). This CDR3 has 14 residues. Trimming pared 3 bases from V and 5 bases from J, leaving 13 bases between. The CDR3 region is CASSFEGVGETQYF. The CDR3, as DNA: TGTGCCAGCAGTTTCGAAGGGGTCGGGGAGACCCAGTACTTC.